These T cell receptor beta chains were read from a single sample in a study of shared clonotypes between healthy human individuals. Produced via immunoSEQ multiplex PCR; TCRdb's table is partial and in-frame only. The sample has some 630,000 clones, around 96% seen once. Sequenced: naive CD8+ T cells sorted from blood. All receptors come from a woman aged 30 to 39 in good health. CDR3s include the opening cysteine and the closing phenylalanine or tryptophan. D genes are given only for firm matches. The size entry is marked missing in some rows and otherwise reads once, few, many or a size class.

TRBV4-1	TRBJ2-1	.	.	CASSQDWESYNEQFF	TGCGCCAGCAGCCAAGACTGGGAATCCTACAATGAGCAGTTCTTC
TRBV27	TRBJ2-7	.	.	CASSYWGDGEQYF	TGTGCCAGCAGTTATTGGGGGGACGGCGAGCAGTACTTC
TRBV5-4	TRBJ2-5	.	once	CASSLAEVAETQYF	TGTGCCAGCAGCTTGGCCGAGGTAGCGGAGACCCAGTACTTC
TRBV6-5	TRBJ2-5	.	.	CASSYSGNQETQYF	TGTGCCAGCAGTTACTCAGGCAACCAAGAGACCCAGTACTTC
TRBV27	TRBJ2-2	.	.	CASTARSPSNTGELFF	TGTGCCTCCACCGCCCGCAGCCCTTCGAACACCGGGGAGCTGTTTTTT
TRBV27	TRBJ1-5	TRBD1	once	CASSSDRGRGINQPQHF	TGTGCCAGCAGTTCCGACAGGGGGCGCGGTATCAACCAGCCCCAGCATTTT
TRBV13	TRBJ2-2	.	.	CASSPPTVNTGELFF	TGTGCCAGCAGCCCCCCGACAGTCAACACCGGGGAGCTGTTTTTT
TRBV7-9	TRBJ2-7	TRBD1	.	CASSPDRDYEQYF	TGTGCCAGCAGCCCGGACAGGGACTACGAGCAGTACTTC
TRBV6-5	TRBJ2-7	TRBD1	.	CASSVGQGAYEQYF	TGTGCCAGCAGTGTAGGACAGGGGGCCTACGAGCAGTACTTC
TRBV7-9	TRBJ1-1	.	.	CASSLAQGSRTEAFF	TGTGCCAGCAGCTTAGCCCAGGGTTCGCGCACTGAAGCTTTCTTT
TRBV5-1	TRBJ2-7	.	.	CASSLGTDRNSFYEQYF	TGCGCCAGCAGCTTGGGGACCGACAGGAACTCCTTCTACGAGCAGTACTTC
TRBV5-8	TRBJ2-4	.	.	CASSSEGDREPRLAKNIQYF	TGTGCCAGCAGCTCGGAGGGCGACAGGGAGCCGAGACTAGCCAAAAACATTCAGTACTTC
TRBV28	TRBJ2-5	TRBD2	.	CASSLVVGGSMETQYF	TGTGCCAGCAGCCTGGTGGTTGGCGGGAGTATGGAGACCCAGTACTTC
TRBV27	TRBJ2-2	.	.	CASSLIRDGELFF	TGTGCCAGCAGTTTGATAAGGGACGGGGAGCTGTTTTTT
TRBV7-9	TRBJ2-3	TRBD2	.	CASSLLPVGLAETDTQYF	TGTGCCAGCAGCTTACTTCCGGTGGGACTAGCGGAGACAGATACGCAGTATTTT
TRBV5-8	TRBJ2-2	TRBD1	.	CASSFRDRGRVLSGELFF	TGTGCCAGCAGCTTCCGGGACAGGGGGCGAGTTTTGTCCGGGGAGCTGTTTTTT
TRBV7-9	TRBJ2-1	.	.	CASSSDYQYNEQFF	TGTGCCAGCAGCTCGGACTACCAGTACAATGAGCAGTTCTTC
TRBV6-1	TRBJ2-1	TRBD2	.	CASSEGLAGAYNEQFF	TGTGCCAGCAGTGAAGGACTAGCGGGGGCGTACAATGAGCAGTTCTTC
TRBV9	TRBJ2-2	.	.	CASSVWGGELFF	TGTGCCAGCAGCGTATGGGGCGGGGAGCTGTTTTTT
TRBV4-2	TRBJ2-2	.	.	CASSQEGGGLFGELFF	TGTGCCAGCAGCCAAGAGGGAGGGGGCTTATTCGGGGAGCTGTTTTTT
TRBV19	TRBJ2-5	.	.	CASSSRTAGYQETQYF	TGTGCCAGTAGTAGCAGGACTGCGGGGTACCAAGAGACCCAGTACTTC
TRBV15	TRBJ2-2	TRBD1	once	CATSRTGRTGELFF	TGTGCCACCAGCCGGACAGGGAGAACCGGGGAGCTGTTTTTT
TRBV19	TRBJ1-3	TRBD1	.	CASSEGDSLGNTIYF	TGTGCCAGTAGTGAAGGGGACAGCCTTGGAAACACCATATATTTT
TRBV4-2	TRBJ2-4	.	.	CASSRVGSGENIQYF	TGTGCCAGCAGCCGGGTCGGGAGTGGAGAAAACATTCAGTACTTC
TRBV2	TRBJ2-7	.	.	CASRDISLQFFGEQYF	TGTGCCAGCCGTGACATATCCCTACAGTTTTTCGGTGAGCAGTACTTC
TRBV3-1/TRBV3-2	TRBJ2-4	.	once	CAEMIQYF	TGTGCCGAAATGATTCAGTACTTC
TRBV6-5	TRBJ2-7	TRBD2	.	CASSYSSGESSYEQYF	TGTGCCAGCAGTTACTCAAGCGGGGAGAGCTCCTACGAGCAGTACTTC
TRBV5-1	TRBJ2-3	.	.	CASSLQRESGTDTQYF	TGCGCCAGCAGCTTGCAACGGGAGTCAGGCACAGATACGCAGTATTTT
TRBV2	TRBJ2-7	TRBD2	.	CASSTLAGGTYEQYF	TGTGCCAGCAGTACCCTGGCGGGAGGGACCTACGAGCAGTACTTC
TRBV13	TRBJ2-3	.	.	CASSFRLLDTQYF	TGTGCCAGCAGCTTCCGACTATTGGATACGCAGTATTTT
TRBV2	TRBJ2-2	.	.	CASSGDGMLNTGELFF	TGTGCCAGCAGTGGGGACGGCATGTTGAACACCGGGGAGCTGTTTTTT
TRBV28	TRBJ1-2	TRBD1	.	CASSFPGQGVLGYTF	TGTGCCAGCAGTTTTCCGGGACAGGGGGTGCTGGGCTACACCTTC
TRBV28	TRBJ2-1	.	.	CASIKRFTTTNEQFF	TGTGCCAGCATAAAGAGATTTACAACCACCAATGAGCAGTTCTTC